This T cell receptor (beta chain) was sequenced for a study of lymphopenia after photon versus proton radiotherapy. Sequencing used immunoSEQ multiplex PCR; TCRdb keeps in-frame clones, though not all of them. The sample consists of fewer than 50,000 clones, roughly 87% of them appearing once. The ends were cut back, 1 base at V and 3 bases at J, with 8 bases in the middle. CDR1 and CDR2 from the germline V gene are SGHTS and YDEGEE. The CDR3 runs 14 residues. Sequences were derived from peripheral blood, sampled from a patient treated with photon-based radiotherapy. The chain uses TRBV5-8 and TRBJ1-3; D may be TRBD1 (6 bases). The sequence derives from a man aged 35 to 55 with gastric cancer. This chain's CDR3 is CASSLRGSGNTIYF. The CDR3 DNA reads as TGTGCCAGCAGCTTGAGGGGGAGTGGAAACACCATATATTTT.